Listed here is a single TCR beta chain. The target antigen is unknown. The data belong to a study of cytomegalovirus exposure and HLA in healthy donors. Study-level findings and limits: A later analysis linked more than 15,000 TCR beta sequences to HLA alleles at 0.05 false discovery rate. Prior analysis indicated that the majority of TCR beta V segments exhibited productivity approximately 87% or approximately 30% of the time. A likely sequencing artifact accounted for one observed cluster of highly shared sequence variants. Later genetic work tied a missense DCLRE1C variant to beta-chain V and J trimming.

PCR amplification relied on 60 Vbeta primers (plus 13 Jbeta primers). Sequenced by immunoSEQ multiplex PCR; TCRdb stores in-frame clones only, minus some. This repertoire shows roughly 140,000 clones, 65% to 85% found once; its top ten account for around 2.4%. Sequencing input: PBMCs. The source is a male donor in good health and CMV-seronegative.

CDR3 sequence: CASSLGGRGTGELFF. The CDR3 nucleotides are TGTGCCAGCAGCTTGGGCGGTCGGGGCACCGGGGAGCTGTTTTTT. The chain links TRBV11-2 to TRBJ2-2; TRBD2 is a possible D gene (5 bases). The CDR3 sequence is 15 residues long. The germline V gene has CDR1 SGHAT and CDR2 FQNNGV. Trimming removed 3 bases at V and 4 bases at J, with 12 bases between.